What follows is one TCR beta chain and its context. Germline CDR1 and CDR2: SGDLS and YYNGEE. The CDR3 has 15 amino acids. Unmatched junction bases numbered 3, after V lost 2 bases and J lost 2 bases. This was the immunoSEQ v3.0 assay at survey level. Using immunoSEQ multiplex PCR, the repertoire was profiled, and TCRdb retains in-frame clones only, with some absent. The sample includes 20,000 or so clones, 87% seen only once; the top ten take 3.5% to 5%. This sample stems from a study of long-term antiretroviral therapy in people with HIV. Here the sequenced sample was unsorted PBMCs, taken 2.1 years after starting antiretroviral therapy. This clonotype originated in a man between 18 and 29 years old with HIV. This rearrangement joins TRBV9 to TRBJ2-7; TRBD1 aligns across 11 bases. CDR3 sequence reads: CASSVRDRGTYEQYF. DNA of the CDR3: TGTGCCAGCAGCGTGCGGGACAGGGGGACCTACGAGCAGTACTTC.